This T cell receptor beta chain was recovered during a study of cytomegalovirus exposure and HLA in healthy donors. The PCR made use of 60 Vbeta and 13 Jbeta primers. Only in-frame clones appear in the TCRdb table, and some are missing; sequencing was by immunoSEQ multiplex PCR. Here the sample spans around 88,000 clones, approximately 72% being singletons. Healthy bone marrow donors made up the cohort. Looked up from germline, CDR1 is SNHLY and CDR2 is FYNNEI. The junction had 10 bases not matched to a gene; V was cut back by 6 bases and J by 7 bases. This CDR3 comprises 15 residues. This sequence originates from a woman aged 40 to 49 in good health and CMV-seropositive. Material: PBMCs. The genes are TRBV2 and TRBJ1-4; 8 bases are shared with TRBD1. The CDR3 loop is CASRPWTGLAEKLFF. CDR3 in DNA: TGTGCCAGCAGACCATGGACAGGGTTGGCTGAAAAACTGTTTTTT. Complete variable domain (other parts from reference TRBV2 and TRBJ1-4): EPEVTQTPSHQVTQMGQEVILRCVPISNHLYFYWYRQILGQKVEFLVSFYNNEISEKSEIFDDQFSVERPDGSNFTLKIRSTKLEDSAMYFCASRPWTGLAEKLFFGSGTQLSVL.